This T cell receptor (beta chain) was captured by sequencing in a study of early T cells in non-severe SARS-CoV-2 infection. Study-wide context: From unsorted whole blood, bulk RNA was sequenced, and the chains remained unpaired. The study's findings and limits: VDJdb matching skewed toward anti-spike CD8 responses, missing private and CD4 specificities.

The CDR3 covers 13 residues. The germline V and J ends were trimmed by 1 base and 7 bases, with 7 bases remaining between them. The germline V gene encodes CDR1 SGHAT and CDR2 FQDESV (reference sequence). Comments on this clonotype: Its antigen is unknown.

Unique molecular identifiers were affixed to single, distinct cDNA molecules. TCRdb re-derived calls from the 5' RACE reads in MiXCR, one entry per CDR3 protein. The sample has fewer than 110,000 distinct CDR3 sequences; around 10% are singletons. V is TRBV11-1 and J is TRBJ2-2; no firm D call. This receptor was identified in an adult who was a healthcare worker with PCR-confirmed SARS-CoV-2 infection or an uninfected control (not recorded which). Sequenced material: whole blood. The CDR3 is CASSLEAGGELFF. The CDR3 nucleotides read TGTGCCAGCAGCTTAGAGGCAGGCGGGGAGCTGTTTTTT.